What follows are 2 T cell receptor beta chains derived from one specimen sequenced in a study of T cells in Graves' hyperthyroidism and ophthalmopathy. The CDR3 regions of TCR beta were amplified from RNA transcripts. During a first-round RT-PCR of the TCR CDR3, the HTBI primer set was used. TCRdb called the multiplex PCR reads again in MiXCR, with one record for every CDR3 protein. Of more than 450,000 distinct CDR3 sequences detected, 20% appear once; the ten largest clones hold 45% to 50%. The sequencing sample was made of blood. All receptors derive from a man aged 35 to 55 with Graves' ophthalmopathy.

The chain links TRBV19 to TRBJ1-5, with TRBD1 as a possible D gene (5 bases). V was clipped by 3 bases and J by 7 bases, with 22 bases between them. This CDR3 is built from 17 residues. Germline V gene lookup returns CDR1 LNHDA and CDR2 SQIVND (reference sequence). In nucleotides, the CDR3 is TGTGCCAGTAGTATGCAACTCTCTCAGGGCGCAGGACAGCCCCAGCATTTT. As protein: CASSMQLSQGAGQPQHF.

This clonotype has a count of ten or more. CDR3 sequence reads: CASSLSTVTEAFF. The CDR3 nucleotides read TGTGCCAGCAGCCTGAGCACGGTCACTGAAGCTTTCTTT. The V gene is TRBV12-3 or TRBV12-4, the J gene TRBJ1-1, with D unresolved. Trimming cost V 6 bases and J 4 bases, with 12 bases left between them. The CDR3 runs to 13 residues.